By share of the sample, the clone carrying this T cell receptor beta chain is medium-sized. Its antigen is as yet unknown. This specimen belongs to a study of breast tumors, draining lymph nodes, adjacent tissues. General study findings and limits: Tumors had less TCR diversity than lymph nodes, more than nontumor tissue. Findings are consistent with lymph node origin and intratumoral expansion of most tumor T cells.

The CDR3 covers 11 residues. CDR1 is DFQATT, CDR2 SNEGSKA, per germline (reference sequence). Trimming cost V 6 bases and J 0 bases, with 5 bases left between them. TCRdb redid the calling of the multiplex PCR reads with MiXCR, one entry per CDR3 protein. The sample lists roughly 21,000 distinct CDR3 sequences, around 50% occurring once. The V gene is TRBV20-1, the J gene TRBJ2-5; D gene uncertain. The sequencing sample was made of breast tumor tissue. This TCR was sampled from a female donor with breast cancer. Some clones in this sample may be carry-over from other donors' samples. In DNA, the CDR3 is TGCAGTGCCCAGTACCAAGAGACCCAGTACTTC. It yields the protein CSAQYQETQYF.